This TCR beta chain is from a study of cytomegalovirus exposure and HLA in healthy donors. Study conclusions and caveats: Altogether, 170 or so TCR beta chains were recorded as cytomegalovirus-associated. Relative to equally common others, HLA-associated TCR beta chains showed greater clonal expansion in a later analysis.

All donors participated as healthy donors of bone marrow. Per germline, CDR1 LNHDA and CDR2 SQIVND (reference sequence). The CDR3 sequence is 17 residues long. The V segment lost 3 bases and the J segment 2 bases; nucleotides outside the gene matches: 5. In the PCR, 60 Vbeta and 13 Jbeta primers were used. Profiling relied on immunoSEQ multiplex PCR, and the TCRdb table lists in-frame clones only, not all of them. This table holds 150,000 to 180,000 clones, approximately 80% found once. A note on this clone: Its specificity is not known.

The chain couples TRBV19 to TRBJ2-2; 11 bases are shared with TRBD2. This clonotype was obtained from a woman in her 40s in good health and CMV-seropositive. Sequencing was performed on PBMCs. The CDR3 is CASSMVLAGENTGELFF. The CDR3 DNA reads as TGTGCCAGTAGTATGGTACTAGCGGGAGAAAACACCGGGGAGCTGTTTTTT.